This T cell receptor beta chain was identified in a study of CD8 T cells in Susac syndrome. Sequencing of TCR beta, carried out with a high-throughput approach, was applied to CD8+ and CD4+ T cells from the blood. Stable or active relapsing-remitting multiple sclerosis, untreated and meeting revised McDonald criteria, defined the controls. Random hexamers were used to reverse transcribe an amount of about 0.5 to 1 ug RNA. Across 54 Vbeta and 13 Jbeta, immunoSEQ multiplex PCR amplified TCR beta CDR3. TCRdb analysed the immunoSEQ multiplex PCR reads with MiXCR anew, one entry per CDR3 protein. The table includes 400,000 to 550,000 distinct CDR3 sequences, approximately 85% detected once. The V gene end was trimmed by 2 bases and the J gene end by 7 bases; junction bases not matched to a gene: 12. The V gene's germline CDR1 is SGHVT and CDR2 SQSDAQ. This CDR3 is built from 17 residues.

The rearrangement joins TRBV7-4 to TRBJ2-1, with TRBD2 matching 9 bases. This TCR was sampled from a human donor with multiple sclerosis. The sample was CD8+ T cells from PBMCs. DNA of the CDR3: TGTGCCAGCAGCTTAAAAGATCCGAAGCGGGAGGAAAATGAGCAGTTCTTC. Residues: CASSLKDPKREENEQFF.